This T cell receptor (beta chain) was observed in a study of shared clonotypes between healthy human individuals. Study context: Three plates were used per donor for CD4 naive, three for CD4 memory, two for CD8 naive and one for CD8 memory. Study-wide points: Between a handful of donors, naive CD4 clonotypes were shared at a level of approximately 5%. Sampling was confined to blood; repertoires within tissues likely differ.

Concerning this clone: Its antigen remains unknown.

Sorted-subset replicate PCRs used approximately 180 ng of genomic DNA. This amount corresponded to about 30,000 T cell genomes. Using immunoSEQ multiplex PCR, the repertoire was profiled, and TCRdb retains in-frame clones only, with some absent. The sample contains about 1,500,000 clones, more than 95% of which appear only once. This CDR3 region has 16 residues. V gave up 1 base and J gave up 7 bases, with 16 bases separating them. The germline CDR1 and CDR2 sequences are SGHNT and YENEEA. The sample comprised naive CD4+ T cells sorted from blood. Subset: CD45RA+ positively selected. The origin of this receptor is a man younger than 45 in good health. V is TRBV11-3 and J is TRBJ1-4, with D perhaps TRBD1 (6 bases). The CDR3 spells CASSLAQQGICEKLFF. The CDR3 bases are TGTGCCAGCAGCTTAGCCCAACAGGGAATCTGTGAAAAACTGTTTTTT.